The rows below give T cell receptor beta chains drawn from one sample of a study of T cells in Graves' hyperthyroidism and ophthalmopathy. TCRdb recomputed calls from the multiplex PCR reads with MiXCR, one row per CDR3 protein. The table has nearly 750,000 distinct CDR3 sequences, roughly 32% seen once. The sequenced sample was blood. These receptors came from a middle-aged woman with Graves' hyperthyroidism. Each CDR3 is given with its conserved first and last residue. A D gene is named only where the DNA matches it firmly. Clone size, where shown, is once, few, many, or a class for clones that have expanded.

d_gene	j_gene	v_gene	abundance	len	CDR3aa	CDR3nt
NA	TRBJ2-7	TRBV6-5	NA	14	CASSYGSQAREQYF	TGTGCCAGCAGTTATGGCTCCCAGGCTCGAGAGCAGTACTTC
NA	TRBJ1-5	TRBV10-3	many	14	CAISDTGLNQPQHF	TGTGCCATCAGTGATACGGGCCTCAATCAGCCCCAGCATTTT
TRBD1	TRBJ1-4	TRBV10-3	once	13	CATRQGPNEKLFF	TGTGCCACTCGACAGGGACCTAATGAAAAACTGTTTTTT
NA	TRBJ2-5	TRBV7-6	NA	15	CASTILSTGQETQYF	TGTGCCAGCACCATACTCAGCACCGGGCAAGAGACCCAGTACTTC
NA	TRBJ1-2	TRBV7-9	many	11	CASSIPYGYTF	TGTGCCAGCAGCATCCCCTATGGCTACACCTTC
NA	TRBJ1-4	TRBV25-1	many	13	CASSGPPSEKLFF	TGTGCCAGCAGTGGACCGCCGAGTGAAAAACTGTTTTTT
NA	TRBJ1-2	TRBV7-2	many	14	CASSSPVNSYGYTF	TGTGCCAGCAGCTCCCCAGTCAACAGCTATGGCTACACCTTC
NA	TRBJ1-5	TRBV12-3/TRBV12-4	few	15	CASSLQGTFNQPQHF	TGTGCCAGCAGTTTACAGGGGACCTTCAATCAGCCCCAGCATTTT
NA	TRBJ2-5	TRBV7-2	many	17	CASSLRRGAGVEETQYF	TGTGCCAGCAGCTTAAGGAGGGGGGCGGGAGTGGAAGAGACCCAGTACTTC
NA	TRBJ2-5	TRBV7-2	many	14	CASSLTMIQETQYF	TGTGCCAGCAGCCTAACGATGATCCAAGAGACCCAGTACTTC
NA	TRBJ2-3	TRBV20-1	NA	13	CSAISGPTDTQYF	TGCAGTGCTATTAGCGGACCAACAGATACGCAGTATTTT
NA	TRBJ1-4	TRBV7-9	many	12	CASSLNSEKLFF	TGTGCCAGCAGCTTAAACAGTGAAAAACTGTTTTTT
NA	TRBJ1-1	TRBV11-2	many	13	CASSPGQGTEAFF	TGTGCCAGCAGCCCCGGACAAGGGACTGAAGCTTTCTTT
NA	TRBJ2-6	TRBV7-2	many	12	CASSGGANVLTF	TGTGCCAGCAGTGGTGGGGCCAACGTCCTGACTTTC
NA	TRBJ2-2	TRBV7-9	many	15	CASSQRGPFTGELFF	TGTGCCAGCAGCCAAAGGGGCCCTTTCACCGGGGAGCTGTTTTTT
NA	TRBJ2-7	TRBV20-1	NA	13	CSARDLGVNEQYF	TGCAGTGCTAGAGATCTGGGAGTGAACGAGCAGTACTTC
NA	TRBJ2-7	TRBV2	few	12	CASSPFGNEQYF	TGTGCCAGCAGCCCGTTCGGCAACGAGCAGTACTTC
NA	TRBJ1-1	TRBV14	NA	15	CASSQITAFNTEAFF	TGTGCCAGCAGCCAAATTACAGCTTTCAACACTGAAGCTTTCTTT
NA	TRBJ2-7	TRBV7-9	few	15	CASSFQGREGDEQYF	TGTGCCAGCAGCTTTCAAGGCCGGGAAGGCGACGAGCAGTACTTC
NA	TRBJ1-1	TRBV9	many	12	CASSVDDGEAFF	TGTGCCAGCAGCGTAGACGACGGGGAAGCTTTCTTT
NA	TRBJ1-2	TRBV27	few	12	CASSSSTHGYTF	TGTGCCAGCAGTTCAAGTACTCATGGCTACACCTTC
NA	TRBJ1-1	TRBV20-1	few	15	CSARDPARANTEAFF	TGCAGTGCTAGAGATCCGGCCAGAGCGAACACTGAAGCTTTCTTT
NA	TRBJ1-1	TRBV29-1	many	12	CSVDLRVTEAFF	TGCAGCGTTGACTTACGCGTCACTGAAGCTTTCTTT